Listed below are T cell receptor beta chains from one sample, sequenced in a study of T cells after posttransplantation cyclophosphamide. Measured with immunoSEQ multiplex PCR; TCRdb has only the in-frame clones, and not every one. The table has 1,500 to 1,900 clones, around 80% seen once. The input for sequencing was CD4+ T cells sorted from PBMCs, taken approximately 220 days after allogeneic stem cell transplant with posttransplant cyclophosphamide. The origin of the receptors is a female patient aged 60 or older who received an allogeneic stem cell transplant from an unrelated donor, was CMV-positive, and had acute GVHD only. Some T cells here may be from the graft donor. Both conserved end residues are part of each CDR3. A D gene is named only where the DNA matches it firmly. The size of a clone is reported for some rows only, either as once, few or many, or as a class for expanded clones.

clone size	V gene	D gene	J gene	CDR3 protein	CDR3 DNA
-	TRBV5-6	-	TRBJ1-5	CASSLLGRNNQPQHF	TGTGCCAGCAGCTTGCTGGGGAGGAACAATCAGCCCCAGCATTTT
-	TRBV7-8	-	TRBJ1-3	CASSLAPGGSSRYTIYF	TGTGCCAGCAGCTTAGCGCCGGGGGGCTCTTCAAGGTACACCATATATTTT
-	TRBV28	-	TRBJ1-2	CASARANYGYTF	TGTGCCAGCGCCCGGGCTAACTATGGCTACACCTTC
-	TRBV7-2	-	TRBJ1-2	CASSLGAGFNYGYTF	TGTGCCAGCAGCTTAGGTGCGGGCTTTAACTATGGCTACACCTTC
-	TRBV7-2	TRBD1	TRBJ1-5	CASSAGQGEGAQHF	TGTGCCAGCAGCGCGGGACAGGGGGAGGGGGCCCAGCATTTT
few	TRBV2	-	TRBJ1-1	CASTQRAEAFF	TGTGCCAGCACCCAACGGGCTGAAGCTTTCTTT
-	TRBV19	TRBD1	TRBJ1-2	CASSFYSDRGNYGYTF	TGTGCCAGTAGTTTTTATTCGGACAGGGGTAACTATGGCTACACCTTC
-	TRBV29-1	-	TRBJ2-7	CSVESGGGYEQYF	TGCAGCGTTGAATCGGGGGGCGGCTACGAGCAGTACTTC
-	TRBV28	-	TRBJ2-1	CASTRAFTGPEGDEQFF	TGTGCCAGCACTAGGGCGTTTACAGGGCCAGAGGGGGATGAGCAGTTCTTC
-	TRBV7-2	-	TRBJ2-1	CASSLARGSYNEQFF	TGTGCCAGCAGCTTAGCGCGCGGCTCCTACAATGAGCAGTTCTTC
-	TRBV27	TRBD1	TRBJ2-2	CASSRGLKTGELFF	TGTGCCAGTAGCAGGGGGCTAAAGACCGGGGAGCTGTTTTTT